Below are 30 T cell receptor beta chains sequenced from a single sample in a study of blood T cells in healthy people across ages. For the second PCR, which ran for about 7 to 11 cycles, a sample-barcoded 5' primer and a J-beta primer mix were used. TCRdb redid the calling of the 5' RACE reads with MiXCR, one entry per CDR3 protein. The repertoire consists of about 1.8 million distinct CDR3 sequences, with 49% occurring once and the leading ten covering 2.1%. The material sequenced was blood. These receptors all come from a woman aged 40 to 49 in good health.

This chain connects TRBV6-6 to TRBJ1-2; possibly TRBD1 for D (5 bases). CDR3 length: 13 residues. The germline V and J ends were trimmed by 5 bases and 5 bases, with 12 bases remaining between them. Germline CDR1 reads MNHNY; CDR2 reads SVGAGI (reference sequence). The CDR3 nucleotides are TGTGCCAGCAGTACAATTCAGGGTTATGGCTACACCTTC. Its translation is CASSTIQGYGYTF.

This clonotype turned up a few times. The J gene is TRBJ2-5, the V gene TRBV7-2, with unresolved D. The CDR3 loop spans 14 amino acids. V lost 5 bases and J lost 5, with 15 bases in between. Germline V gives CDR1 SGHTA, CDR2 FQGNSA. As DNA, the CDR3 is TGTGCCAGCAGCGTACGTCCAAGATCGGAGACCCAGTACTTC. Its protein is CASSVRPRSETQYF. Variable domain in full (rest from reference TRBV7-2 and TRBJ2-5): GAGVSQSPSNKVTEKGKDVELRCDPISGHTALYWYRQSLGQGLEFLIYFQGNSAPDKSGLPSDRFSAERTGGSVSTLTIQRTQQEDSAVYLCASSVRPRSETQYFGPGTRLLVL.

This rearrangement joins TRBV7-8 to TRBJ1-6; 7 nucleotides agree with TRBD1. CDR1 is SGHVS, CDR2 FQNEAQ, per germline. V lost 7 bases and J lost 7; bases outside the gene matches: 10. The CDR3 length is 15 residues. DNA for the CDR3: TGTGCCAGCACCGTACAGGGGACAAAGAATTCACCCCTCCACTTT. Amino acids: CASTVQGTKNSPLHF.

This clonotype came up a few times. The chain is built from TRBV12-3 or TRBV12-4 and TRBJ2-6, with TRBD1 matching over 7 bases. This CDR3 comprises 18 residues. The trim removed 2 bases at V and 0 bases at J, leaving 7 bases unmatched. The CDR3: CASSLNQGDISGANVLTF. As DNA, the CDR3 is TGTGCCAGCAGTTTAAATCAGGGGGATATCTCTGGGGCCAACGTCCTGACTTTC.

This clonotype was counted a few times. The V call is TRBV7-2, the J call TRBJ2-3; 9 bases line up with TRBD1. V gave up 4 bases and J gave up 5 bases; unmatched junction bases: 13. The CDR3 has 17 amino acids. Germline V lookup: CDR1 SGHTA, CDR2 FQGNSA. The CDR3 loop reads CASSWTGTGRAQDTQYF. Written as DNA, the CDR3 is TGTGCCAGCAGCTGGACCGGGACAGGGAGGGCCCAAGATACGCAGTATTTT.

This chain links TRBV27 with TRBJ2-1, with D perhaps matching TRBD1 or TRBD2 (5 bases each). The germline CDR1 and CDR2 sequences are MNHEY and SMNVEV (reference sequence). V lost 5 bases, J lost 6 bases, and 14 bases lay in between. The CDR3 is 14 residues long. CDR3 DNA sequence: TGTGCCAGCAGTCCAATGGGACGGCTCAATGAGCAGTTCTTC. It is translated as CASSPMGRLNEQFF.

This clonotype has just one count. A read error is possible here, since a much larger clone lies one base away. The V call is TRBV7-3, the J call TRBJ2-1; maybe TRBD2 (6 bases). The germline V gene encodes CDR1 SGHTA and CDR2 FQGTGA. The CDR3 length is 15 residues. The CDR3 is CGSSSGLSSYNEQFF. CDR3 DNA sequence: TGTGGCAGCAGCTCGGGACTCAGTTCCTACAATGAGCAGTTCTTC.

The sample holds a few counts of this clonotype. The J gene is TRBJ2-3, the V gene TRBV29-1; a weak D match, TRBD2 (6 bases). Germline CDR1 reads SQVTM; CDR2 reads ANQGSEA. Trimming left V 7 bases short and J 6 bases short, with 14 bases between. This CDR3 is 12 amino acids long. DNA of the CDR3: TGCAGCGGCGGGGTTCTCCAGGATACGCAGTATTTT. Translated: CSGGVLQDTQYF.

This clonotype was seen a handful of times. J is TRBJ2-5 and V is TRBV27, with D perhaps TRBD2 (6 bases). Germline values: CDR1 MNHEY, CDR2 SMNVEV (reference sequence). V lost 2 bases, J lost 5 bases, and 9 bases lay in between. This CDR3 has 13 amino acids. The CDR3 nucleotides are TGTGCCAGCAGTTTACACGGAGGGGAGACCCAGTACTTC. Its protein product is CASSLHGGETQYF.

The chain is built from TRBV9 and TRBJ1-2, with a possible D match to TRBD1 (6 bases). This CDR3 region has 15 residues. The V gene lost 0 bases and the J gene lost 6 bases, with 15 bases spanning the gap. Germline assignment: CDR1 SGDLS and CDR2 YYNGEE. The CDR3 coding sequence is TGTGCCAGCAGCGTAGGAGCCATTGGGGGCGATGGCTACACCTTC. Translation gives CASSVGAIGGDGYTF.

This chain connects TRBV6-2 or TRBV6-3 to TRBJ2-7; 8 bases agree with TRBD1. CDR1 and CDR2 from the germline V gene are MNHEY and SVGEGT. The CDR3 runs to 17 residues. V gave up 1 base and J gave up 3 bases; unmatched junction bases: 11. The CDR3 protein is CASSYYLGQGADYEQYF. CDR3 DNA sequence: TGTGCCAGCAGTTACTATCTCGGTCAGGGGGCAGACTACGAGCAGTACTTC.

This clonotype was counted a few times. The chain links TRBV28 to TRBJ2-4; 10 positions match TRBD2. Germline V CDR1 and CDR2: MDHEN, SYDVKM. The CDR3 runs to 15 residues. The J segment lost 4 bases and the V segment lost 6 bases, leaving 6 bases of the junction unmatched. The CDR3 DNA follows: TGTGCCAGCAGCCAAGCTAGCGGGGGTAAAAACATTCAGTACTTC. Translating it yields CASSQASGGKNIQYF.

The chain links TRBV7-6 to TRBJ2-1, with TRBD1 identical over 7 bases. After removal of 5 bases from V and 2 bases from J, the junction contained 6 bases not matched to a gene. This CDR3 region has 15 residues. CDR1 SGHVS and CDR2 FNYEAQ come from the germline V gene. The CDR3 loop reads CASSDNRGPYNEQFF. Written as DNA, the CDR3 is TGTGCCAGCAGCGATAACAGGGGCCCCTACAATGAGCAGTTCTTC.

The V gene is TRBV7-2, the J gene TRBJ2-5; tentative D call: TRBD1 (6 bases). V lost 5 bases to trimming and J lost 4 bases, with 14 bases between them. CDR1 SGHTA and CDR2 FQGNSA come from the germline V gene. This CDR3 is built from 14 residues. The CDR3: CASSPQARGETQYF. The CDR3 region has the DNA TGTGCCAGCAGCCCCCAAGCCAGGGGAGAGACCCAGTACTTC.

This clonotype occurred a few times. DNA of the CDR3: TGTGCCAGCTCAGGTCTAGCGGGGGGGTACCAAGAGACCCAGTACTTC. Translation gives CASSGLAGGYQETQYF. The chain carries TRBV28 and TRBJ2-5; 12 bases map to TRBD2. The CDR3 is 16 residues long. Losses at the gene ends were 8 bases for V and 0 bases for J; bases not matched to a gene: 7. Germline V lookup: CDR1 MDHEN, CDR2 SYDVKM.

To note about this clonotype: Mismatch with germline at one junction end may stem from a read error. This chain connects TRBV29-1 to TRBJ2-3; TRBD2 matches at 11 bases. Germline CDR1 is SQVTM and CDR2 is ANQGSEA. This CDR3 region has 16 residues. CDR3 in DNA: TGCAGCGTTGTTCTGGGACTAGCGGTGGTCACAGGTACGCAGTATTTT. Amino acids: CSVVLGLAVVTGTQYF.

CDR3 sequence: CASSPSDWAGSGANVLTF. The CDR3 DNA sequence: TGTGCCAGCAGTCCCTCGGACTGGGCGGGCTCTGGGGCCAACGTCCTGACTTTC. The chain uses TRBV27 and TRBJ2-6, with TRBD2 as a possible D gene (5 bases). Trimming took off 5 bases at V and 0 bases at J, with 17 bases between the two ends. Per the germline V gene, CDR1 is MNHEY and CDR2 is SMNVEV (reference sequence). The CDR3 contains 18 residues.

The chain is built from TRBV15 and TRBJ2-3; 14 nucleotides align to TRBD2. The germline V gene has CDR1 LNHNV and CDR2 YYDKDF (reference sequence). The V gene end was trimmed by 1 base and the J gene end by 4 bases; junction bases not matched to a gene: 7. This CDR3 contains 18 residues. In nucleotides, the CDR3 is TGTGCCACCAGCAGAGTGGCGACTAGCGGGGGGGCAGCAGATACGCAGTATTTT. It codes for CATSRVATSGGAADTQYF.

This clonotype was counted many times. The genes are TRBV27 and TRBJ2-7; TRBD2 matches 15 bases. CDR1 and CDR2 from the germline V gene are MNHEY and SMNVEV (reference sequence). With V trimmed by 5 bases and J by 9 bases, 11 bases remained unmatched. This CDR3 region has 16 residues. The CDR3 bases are TGTGCCAGCAGTCAGCGGGGGACTAGCGGGGGGTATCGGCAGTACTTC. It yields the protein CASSQRGTSGGYRQYF.

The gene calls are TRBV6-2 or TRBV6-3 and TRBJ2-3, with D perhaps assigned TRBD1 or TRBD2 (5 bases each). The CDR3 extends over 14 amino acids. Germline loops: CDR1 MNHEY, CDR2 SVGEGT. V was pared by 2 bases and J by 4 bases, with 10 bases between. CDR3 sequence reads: CASSYRGQSDTQYF. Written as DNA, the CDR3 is TGTGCCAGCAGTTACCGGGGCCAATCAGATACGCAGTATTTT.

The chain's CDR3 is CASTRGQSNTEAFF. Here the CDR3 DNA reads TGTGCCAGCACCCGGGGACAGTCGAACACTGAAGCTTTCTTT. V and J are TRBV2 and TRBJ1-1; 7 bases are shared with TRBD1. V shed 7 bases and J 1 base; nucleotides not matched to a gene: 6. In germline, CDR1 is SNHLY, CDR2 FYNNEI. This CDR3 is 14 amino acids long.

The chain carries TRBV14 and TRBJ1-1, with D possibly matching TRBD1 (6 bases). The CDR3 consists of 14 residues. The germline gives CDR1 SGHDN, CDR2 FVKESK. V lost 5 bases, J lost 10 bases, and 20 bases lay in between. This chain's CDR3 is CASSSFWGPGRAFF. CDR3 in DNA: TGTGCCAGCAGCTCTTTTTGGGGGCCCGGTAGAGCTTTCTTT.

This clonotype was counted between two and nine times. The CDR3 spells CASSLGGASANVLTF. The CDR3 coding sequence is TGTGCCAGCAGTTTAGGAGGGGCGTCGGCCAACGTCCTGACTTTC. The chain combines TRBV12-3 or TRBV12-4 with TRBJ2-6; D possibly uses TRBD1 or TRBD2 (5 bases each). With 1 base removed from V and 6 bases from J, the gap between germline ends came to 10 bases. The CDR3 is 15 amino acids.

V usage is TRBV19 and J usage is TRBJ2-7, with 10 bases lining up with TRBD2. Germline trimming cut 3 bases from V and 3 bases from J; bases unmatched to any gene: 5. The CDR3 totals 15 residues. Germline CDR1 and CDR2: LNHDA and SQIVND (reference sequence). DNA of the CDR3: TGTGCCAGTAGTATTTCTAGCGGGGGAAACTACGAGCAGTACTTC. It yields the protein CASSISSGGNYEQYF.

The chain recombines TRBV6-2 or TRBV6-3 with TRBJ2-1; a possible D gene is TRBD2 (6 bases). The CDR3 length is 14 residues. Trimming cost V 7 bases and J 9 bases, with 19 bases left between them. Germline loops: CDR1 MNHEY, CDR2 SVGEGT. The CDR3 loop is CASIDRDFFSEQFF. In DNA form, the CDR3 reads TGTGCCAGCATCGACCGGGACTTTTTTAGTGAGCAGTTCTTC.

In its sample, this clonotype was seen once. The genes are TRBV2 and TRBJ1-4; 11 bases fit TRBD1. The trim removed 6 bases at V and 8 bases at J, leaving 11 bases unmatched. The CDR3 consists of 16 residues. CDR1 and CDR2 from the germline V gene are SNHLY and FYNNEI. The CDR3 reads CASSRAGTGGTEKLFF. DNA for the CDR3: TGTGCCAGCAGCAGAGCTGGGACAGGGGGGACCGAAAAACTGTTTTTT. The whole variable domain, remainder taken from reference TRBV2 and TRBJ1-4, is EPEVTQTPSHQVTQMGQEVILRCVPISNHLYFYWYRQILGQKVEFLVSFYNNEISEKSEIFDDQFSVERPDGSNFTLKIRSTKLEDSAMYFCASSRAGTGGTEKLFFGSGTQLSVL.

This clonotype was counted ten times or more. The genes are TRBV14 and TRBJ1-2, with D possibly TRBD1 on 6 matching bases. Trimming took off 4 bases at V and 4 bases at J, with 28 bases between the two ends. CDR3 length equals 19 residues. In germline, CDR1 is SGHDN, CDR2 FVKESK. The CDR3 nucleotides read TGTGCCAGCAGCCTCCTGGCTGGTTCGTACAGGGCGGTGAGCTATGGCTACACCTTC. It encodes CASSLLAGSYRAVSYGYTF.

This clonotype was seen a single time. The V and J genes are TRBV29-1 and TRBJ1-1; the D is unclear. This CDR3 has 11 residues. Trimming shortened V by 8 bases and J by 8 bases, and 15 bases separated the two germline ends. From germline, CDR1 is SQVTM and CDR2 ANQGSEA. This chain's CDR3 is CSTLGGLEAFF. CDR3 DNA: TGCAGCACCCTGGGAGGCCTAGAAGCTTTCTTT.

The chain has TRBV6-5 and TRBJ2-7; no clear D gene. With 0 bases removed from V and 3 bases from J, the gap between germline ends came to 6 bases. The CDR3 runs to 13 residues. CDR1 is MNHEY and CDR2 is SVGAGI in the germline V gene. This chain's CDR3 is CASSYSVIYEQYF. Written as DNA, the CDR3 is TGTGCCAGCAGTTACTCGGTGATCTACGAGCAGTACTTC.

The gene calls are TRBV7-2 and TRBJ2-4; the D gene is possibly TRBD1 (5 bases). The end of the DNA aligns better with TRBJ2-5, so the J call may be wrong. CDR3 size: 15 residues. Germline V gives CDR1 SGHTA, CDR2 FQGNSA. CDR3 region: CASSHLTRAGETQYF. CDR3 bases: TGTGCCAGCAGCCACCTGACCAGGGCAGGGGAGACCCAGTACTTC.